This T cell receptor (beta chain) came from a study of cytomegalovirus exposure and HLA in healthy donors. In this sample, this clone turned up once. The target antigen is unknown. The CDR3 has 13 amino acids. Germline V CDR1 and CDR2: MDHEN, SYDVKM. V lost 10 bases to trimming and J lost 3 bases; unmatched junction nucleotides: 9. Findings and limits, study-wide: According to a later analysis, most TCR beta chains associated with CMV appeared HLA-restricted.

The PCR employed 60 Vbeta primers together with 13 Jbeta primers. Data came from immunoSEQ multiplex PCR; TCRdb stores just in-frame clones and leaves some out. In the table there are under 200,000 clones, 68% of which are singletons. The TCR comes from a woman aged 35 to 49 in good health and CMV-seropositive. The specimen was PBMCs. The chain uses TRBV28 and TRBJ2-7, with TRBD2 identical over 7 bases. The CDR3 nucleotides are TGTGCCACCTTCTCTGGCGGGAGCTACGAGCAGTACTTC. Amino acids: CATFSGGSYEQYF.